This is a list of T cell receptor beta chains from one sample in a study of breast tumors, draining lymph nodes, adjacent tissues. TCRdb re-derived calls from the multiplex PCR reads in MiXCR, one entry per CDR3 protein. Of 160,000 or so distinct CDR3 sequences in the sample, approximately 33% were seen once. Source material: axillary lymph node tissue. These receptor sequences come from a female donor with breast cancer. Some clones in this sample may be carry-over from other donors' samples. The CDR3 runs from the conserved cysteine through the conserved F or W. The D gene is left open where the match is weak. The size entry is marked missing in some rows and otherwise reads once, few, many or a size class.

cdr3_aa,cdr3_nt,v_call,d_call,clone_size,j_call
CASSSLGYGYTF,TGTGCCAGCAGTAGCCTGGGATATGGCTACACCTTC,TRBV28,.,.,TRBJ1-2
CASSLVTDTNAEAFF,TGTGCCAGCAGCTTAGTCACGGATACAAACGCTGAAGCTTTCTTT,TRBV11-2,.,once,TRBJ1-1
CASSHAGSREQYF,TGTGCCAGCAGTCACGCCGGGAGTCGGGAGCAGTACTTC,TRBV6-5,.,many,TRBJ2-7
CASRSLLGLTDTQYF,TGTGCCAGCAGGAGCCTCCTCGGTTTGACAGATACGCAGTATTTT,TRBV27,.,many,TRBJ2-3
CSARGLAGVGYEQYF,TGCAGTGCTAGAGGACTAGCGGGGGTAGGCTACGAGCAGTACTTC,TRBV20-1,TRBD2,many,TRBJ2-7
CASSLRTGSPTDEKLFF,TGTGCCAGCAGCCTACGGACAGGGAGCCCCACCGATGAAAAACTGTTTTTT,TRBV11-2,TRBD1,.,TRBJ1-4
CASTTSGGSYEQYF,TGTGCCAGCACAACTAGCGGGGGGTCCTACGAGCAGTACTTC,TRBV7-9,TRBD2,.,TRBJ2-7
CSAQRTPPWGGANVLTF,TGCAGTGCCCAAAGGACACCCCCGTGGGGAGGGGCCAACGTCCTGACTTTC,TRBV20-1,.,many,TRBJ2-6
CSASDANRRPYEQYF,TGCAGTGCTAGTGATGCCAACAGGAGACCCTACGAGCAGTACTTC,TRBV20-1,.,many,TRBJ2-7
CASIGGQGGSNQPQHF,TGTGCCAGCATTGGGGGGCAGGGTGGAAGCAATCAGCCCCAGCATTTT,TRBV6-1,.,.,TRBJ1-5
CASSRAGANTGELFF,TGTGCCAGCTCACGAGCGGGGGCGAACACCGGGGAGCTGTTTTTT,TRBV18,TRBD2,many,TRBJ2-2